This T cell receptor (beta chain) was retrieved from a study of shared clonotypes between healthy human individuals. Study-level background: Donor composition was two women and three men, aged 18 to 49.

The authors ran the assay at deep level. In the study's own analysis: As immunoSEQ supplied junction-only sequences (without quality scores), filtering differed. The assay was immunoSEQ multiplex PCR, and TCRdb's table has in-frame clones only and misses some. That table supplies the V and J calls and clone size; D and trimming were determined from the DNA. The sample includes around 1,900,000 clones, approximately 92% of them seen just once. Selected positively for CCR7 and CD45RO-negative, naive CD8 cells excluded terminally differentiated effector memory CD45RA+ cells. General study findings and limits: Only blood samples were collected, and tissue repertoires likely differ.

In regard to this clone: The antigen is unknown.

The material sequenced was naive CD8+ T cells from PBMCs. The sequence derives from a man between 18 and 29 years old in good health. Some clones in this sample may be carry-over from other donors' samples.

The CDR3 DNA reads TGTGCCAGCAGCCCTCGGACAGGGGGCCGGAATGAAAAACTGTTTTTT. Amino acid sequence: CASSPRTGGRNEKLFF. The chain is built from TRBV9 and TRBJ1-4, with TRBD1 matching 11 bases. The CDR3 runs 16 residues. The germline gives CDR1 SGDLS, CDR2 YYNGEE. The V segment lost 4 bases and the J segment 5 bases; nucleotides outside the gene matches: 7.